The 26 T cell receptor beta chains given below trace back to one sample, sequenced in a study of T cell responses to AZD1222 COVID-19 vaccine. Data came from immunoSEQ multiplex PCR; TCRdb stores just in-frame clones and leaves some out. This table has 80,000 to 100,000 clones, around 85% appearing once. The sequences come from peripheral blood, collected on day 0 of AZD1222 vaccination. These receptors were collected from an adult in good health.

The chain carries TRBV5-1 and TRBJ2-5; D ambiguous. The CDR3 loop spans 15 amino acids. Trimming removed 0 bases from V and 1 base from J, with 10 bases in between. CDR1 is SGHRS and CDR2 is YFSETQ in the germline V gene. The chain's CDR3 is CASSLAVWPQETQYF. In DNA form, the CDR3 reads TGCGCCAGCAGCTTGGCCGTGTGGCCCCAAGAGACCCAGTACTTC.

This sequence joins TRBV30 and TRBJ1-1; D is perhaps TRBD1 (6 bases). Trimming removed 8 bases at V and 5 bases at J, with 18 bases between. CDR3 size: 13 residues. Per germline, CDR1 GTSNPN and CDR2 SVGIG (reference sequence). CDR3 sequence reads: CATRGQGWTEAFF. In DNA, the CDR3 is TGTGCCACCCGGGGGCAGGGCTGGACTGAAGCTTTCTTT.

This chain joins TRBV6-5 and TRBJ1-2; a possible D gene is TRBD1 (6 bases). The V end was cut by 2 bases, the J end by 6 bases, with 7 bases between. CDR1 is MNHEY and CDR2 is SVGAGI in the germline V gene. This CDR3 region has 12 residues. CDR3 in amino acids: CASSYGQNGYTF. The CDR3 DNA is TGTGCCAGCAGTTACGGACAGAATGGCTACACCTTC.

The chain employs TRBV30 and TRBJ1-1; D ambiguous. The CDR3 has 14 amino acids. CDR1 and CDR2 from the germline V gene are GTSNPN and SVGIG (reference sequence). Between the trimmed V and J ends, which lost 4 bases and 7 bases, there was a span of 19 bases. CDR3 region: CAWIASALKDEAFF. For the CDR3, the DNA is TGTGCCTGGATCGCCAGCGCGCTTAAAGATGAAGCTTTCTTT.

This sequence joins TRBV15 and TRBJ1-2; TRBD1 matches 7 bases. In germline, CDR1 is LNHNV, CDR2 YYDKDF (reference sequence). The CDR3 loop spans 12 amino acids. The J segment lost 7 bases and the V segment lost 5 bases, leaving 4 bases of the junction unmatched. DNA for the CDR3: TGTGCCACCAGCGGCAGGGGGGGTGGCTACACCTTC. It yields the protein CATSGRGGGYTF.

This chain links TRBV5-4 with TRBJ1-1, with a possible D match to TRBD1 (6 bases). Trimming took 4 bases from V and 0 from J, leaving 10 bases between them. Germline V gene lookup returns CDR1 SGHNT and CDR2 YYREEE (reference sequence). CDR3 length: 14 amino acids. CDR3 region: CASSPGTLNTEAFF. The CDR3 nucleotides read TGTGCCAGCAGCCCCGGGACATTGAACACTGAAGCTTTCTTT.

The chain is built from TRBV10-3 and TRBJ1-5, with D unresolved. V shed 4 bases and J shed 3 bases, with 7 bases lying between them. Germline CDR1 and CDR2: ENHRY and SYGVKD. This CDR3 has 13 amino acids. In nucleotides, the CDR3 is TGTGCCATCAGTGTGGAAATCAATCAGCCCCAGCATTTT. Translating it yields CAISVEINQPQHF.

DNA for the CDR3: TGTGCCAGCAGCTTATCCGACAGCATGAACACTGAAGCTTTCTTT. Protein sequence: CASSLSDSMNTEAFF. This sequence joins TRBV11-2 and TRBJ1-1; possibly TRBD1 for D (5 bases). CDR1 SGHAT and CDR2 FQNNGV come from the germline V gene. The V end lost 2 bases, the J end lost 0 bases, and 10 bases lay between the germline ends. CDR3 size: 15 residues.

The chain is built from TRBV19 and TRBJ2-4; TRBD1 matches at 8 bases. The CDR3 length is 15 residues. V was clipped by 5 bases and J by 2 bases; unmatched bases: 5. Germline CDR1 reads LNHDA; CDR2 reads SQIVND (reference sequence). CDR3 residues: CASSPGQGTKNIQYF. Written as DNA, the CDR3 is TGTGCCAGTAGTCCAGGACAGGGAACCAAAAACATTCAGTACTTC.

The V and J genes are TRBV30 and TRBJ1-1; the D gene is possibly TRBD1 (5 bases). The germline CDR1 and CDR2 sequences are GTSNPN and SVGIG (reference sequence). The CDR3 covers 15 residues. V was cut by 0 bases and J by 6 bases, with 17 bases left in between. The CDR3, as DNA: TGTGCCTGGAGTGTCCTCGGGGGAGGGGTGGCTGAAGCTTTCTTT. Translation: CAWSVLGGGVAEAFF.

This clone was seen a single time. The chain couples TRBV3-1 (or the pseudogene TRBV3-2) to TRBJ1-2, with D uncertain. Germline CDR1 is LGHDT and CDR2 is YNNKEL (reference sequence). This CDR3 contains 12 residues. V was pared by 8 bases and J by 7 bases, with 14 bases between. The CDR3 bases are TGTGCCAGCCGGAGGCGCCCGGGTGGCTACACCTTC. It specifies CASRRRPGGYTF.

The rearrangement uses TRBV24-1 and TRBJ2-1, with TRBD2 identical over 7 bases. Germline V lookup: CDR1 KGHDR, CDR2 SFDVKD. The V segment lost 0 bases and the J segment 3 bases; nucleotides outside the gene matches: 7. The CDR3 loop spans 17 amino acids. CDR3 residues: CATSDLHGRENYNEQFF. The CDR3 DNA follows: TGTGCCACCAGTGATTTGCACGGGCGGGAGAACTACAATGAGCAGTTCTTC.

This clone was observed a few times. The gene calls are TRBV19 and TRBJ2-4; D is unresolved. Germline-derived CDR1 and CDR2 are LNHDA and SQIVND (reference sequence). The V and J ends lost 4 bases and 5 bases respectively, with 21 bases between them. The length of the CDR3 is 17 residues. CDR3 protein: CASSTLLGAEDENIQYF. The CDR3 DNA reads TGTGCCAGTAGTACCCTTCTCGGCGCAGAGGATGAAAACATTCAGTACTTC.

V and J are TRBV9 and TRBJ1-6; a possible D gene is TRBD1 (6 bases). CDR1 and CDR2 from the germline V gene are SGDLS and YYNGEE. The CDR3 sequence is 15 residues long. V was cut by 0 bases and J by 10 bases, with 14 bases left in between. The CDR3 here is CASSVDQGSRSPLHF. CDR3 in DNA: TGTGCCAGCAGCGTAGATCAGGGGAGCAGATCACCCCTCCACTTT.

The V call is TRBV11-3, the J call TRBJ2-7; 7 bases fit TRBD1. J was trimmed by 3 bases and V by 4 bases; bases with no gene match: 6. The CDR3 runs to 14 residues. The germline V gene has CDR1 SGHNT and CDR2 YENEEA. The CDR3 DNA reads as TGTGCCAGCAGCTGGGGACAGTCGCTCTACGAGCAGTACTTC. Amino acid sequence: CASSWGQSLYEQYF.

The CDR3 DNA follows: TGTGCCAGCAGTTTTTGGGCTAGCGGGGGAATAGATACGCAGTATTTT. This gives the protein CASSFWASGGIDTQYF. The chain is built from TRBV27 and TRBJ2-3, with 10 nucleotides matching TRBD2. In germline, CDR1 is MNHEY, CDR2 SMNVEV (reference sequence). The CDR3 has 16 residues. V shed 3 bases, J shed 5 bases, and the junction held 8 bases outside the gene matches.

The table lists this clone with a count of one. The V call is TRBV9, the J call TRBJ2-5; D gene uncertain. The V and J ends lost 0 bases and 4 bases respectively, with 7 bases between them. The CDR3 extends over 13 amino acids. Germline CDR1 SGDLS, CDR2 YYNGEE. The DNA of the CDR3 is TGTGCCAGCAGCGTAGATAGTAGAGAGACCCAGTACTTC. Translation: CASSVDSRETQYF.

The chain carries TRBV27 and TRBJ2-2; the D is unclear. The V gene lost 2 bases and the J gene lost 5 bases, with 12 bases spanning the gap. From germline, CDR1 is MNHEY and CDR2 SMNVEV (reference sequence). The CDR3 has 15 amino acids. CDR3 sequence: CASSLPSSGTGELFF. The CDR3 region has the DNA TGTGCCAGCAGTTTACCGTCTAGTGGGACCGGGGAGCTGTTTTTT.

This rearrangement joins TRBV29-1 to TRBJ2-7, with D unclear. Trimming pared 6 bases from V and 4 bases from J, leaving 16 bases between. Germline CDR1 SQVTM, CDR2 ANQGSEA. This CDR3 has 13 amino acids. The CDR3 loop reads CSVLTKLEYEQYF. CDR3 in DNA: TGCAGCGTATTAACTAAACTGGAATACGAGCAGTACTTC.

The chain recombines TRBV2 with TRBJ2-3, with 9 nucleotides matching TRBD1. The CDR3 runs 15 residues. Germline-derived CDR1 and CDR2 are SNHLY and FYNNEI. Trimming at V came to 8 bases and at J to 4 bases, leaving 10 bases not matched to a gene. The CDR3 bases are TGTGCCAGCGTCAAAACAGGGGGCATCGCAGATACGCAGTATTTT. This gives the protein CASVKTGGIADTQYF.

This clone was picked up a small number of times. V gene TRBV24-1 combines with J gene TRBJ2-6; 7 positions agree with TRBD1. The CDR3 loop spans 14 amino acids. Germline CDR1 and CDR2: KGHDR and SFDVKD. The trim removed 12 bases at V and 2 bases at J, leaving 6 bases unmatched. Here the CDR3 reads CAATGAAGANVLTF. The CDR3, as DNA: TGTGCCGCCACAGGGGCAGCTGGGGCCAACGTCCTGACTTTC.

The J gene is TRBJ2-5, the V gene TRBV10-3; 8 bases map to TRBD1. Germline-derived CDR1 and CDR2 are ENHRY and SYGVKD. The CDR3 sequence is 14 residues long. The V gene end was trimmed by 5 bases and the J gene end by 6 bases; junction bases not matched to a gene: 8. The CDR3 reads CAISQPGGAQTQYF. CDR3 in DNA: TGTGCCATCAGTCAACCAGGGGGCGCCCAGACCCAGTACTTC.

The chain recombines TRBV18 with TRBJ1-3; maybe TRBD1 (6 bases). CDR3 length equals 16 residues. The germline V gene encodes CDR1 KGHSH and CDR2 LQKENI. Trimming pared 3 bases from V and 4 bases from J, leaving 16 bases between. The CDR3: CASSPLAGTNGNTIYF. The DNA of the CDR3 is TGTGCCAGCTCACCTCTTGCGGGGACAAACGGAAACACCATATATTTT.

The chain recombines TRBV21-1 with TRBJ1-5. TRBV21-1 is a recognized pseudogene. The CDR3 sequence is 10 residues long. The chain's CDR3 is CKAGCQPQHF. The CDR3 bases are TGTAAGGCGGGGTGTCAGCCCCAGCATTTT.

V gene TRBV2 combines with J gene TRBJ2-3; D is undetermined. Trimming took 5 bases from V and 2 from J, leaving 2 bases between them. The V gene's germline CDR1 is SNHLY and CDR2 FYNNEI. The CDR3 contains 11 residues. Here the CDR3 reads CASSPTDTQYF. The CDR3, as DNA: TGTGCCAGCAGTCCCACAGATACGCAGTATTTT.

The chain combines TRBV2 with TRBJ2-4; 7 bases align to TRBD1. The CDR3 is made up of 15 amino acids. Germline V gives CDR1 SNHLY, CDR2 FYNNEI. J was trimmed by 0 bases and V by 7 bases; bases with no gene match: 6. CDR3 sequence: CASNGDRLAKNIQYF. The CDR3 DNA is TGTGCCAGCAATGGGGACAGATTAGCCAAAAACATTCAGTACTTC.